A selection of T cell receptor beta chains follows, all from one sample in a study of blood T cells in healthy people across ages. Each CDR3 protein gets one entry after TCRdb re-called the 5' RACE reads with MiXCR. The top ten clones hold 20% to 30% of a sample with roughly 730,000 distinct CDR3 sequences, more than 50% of them seen once. Sequenced sample: blood. These receptors came from a man aged 35 to 55 in good health. Each CDR3 is given with its conserved first and last residue. The D gene is left open where the match is weak. The size entry is marked missing in some rows and otherwise reads once, few, many or a size class.

TRBV28	NA	TRBJ2-7	few	CASTLLRGEQYF	TGTGCCAGCACACTACTCCGGGGCGAGCAGTACTTC
TRBV20-1	TRBD1	TRBJ2-5	NA	CSANPRRQGVMETQYF	TGCAGTGCAAACCCCAGGAGACAGGGGGTGATGGAGACCCAGTACTTC
TRBV24-1	NA	TRBJ2-7	NA	CATSLRTSASEQYF	TGTGCCACCAGTCTTCGAACTTCGGCCTCCGAGCAGTACTTC
TRBV29-1	NA	TRBJ2-1	few	CSVDKQVYNEQFF	TGCAGCGTTGATAAACAGGTTTACAATGAGCAGTTCTTC
TRBV27	NA	TRBJ2-1	few	CASGQGPPSYNEQFF	TGTGCCAGCGGCCAGGGACCGCCATCCTACAATGAGCAGTTCTTC
TRBV12-3/TRBV12-4	TRBD2	TRBJ2-7	NA	CASSLGGSVSYEQYF	TGTGCCAGCAGTCTGGGCGGGAGCGTCTCCTACGAGCAGTACTTC
TRBV12-3/TRBV12-4	NA	TRBJ1-5	NA	CASSPESLRPQHF	TGTGCCAGCAGTCCCGAGAGCTTGCGGCCCCAGCATTTT
TRBV12-3/TRBV12-4	TRBD2	TRBJ2-4	NA	CASSRGLAGVSKYF	TGTGCCAGCAGCCGGGGACTAGCGGGAGTCTCCAAGTACTTC
TRBV18	TRBD1	TRBJ1-2	NA	CASSLQRTGTNYGYTF	TGTGCCAGCTCACTACAACGGACAGGGACGAACTATGGCTACACCTTC
TRBV11-3	NA	TRBJ2-3	NA	CASSLGEASTDTQYF	TGTGCCAGCAGCTTAGGGGAAGCAAGCACAGATACGCAGTATTTT
TRBV28	NA	TRBJ2-1	once	CASSLLRQAEQFF	TGTGCCAGTAGTTTATTGAGGCAGGCTGAGCAGTTCTTC
TRBV3-1	TRBD2	TRBJ2-5	NA	CASSQGGLAGSGETQYF	TGTGCCAGCAGCCAAGGAGGACTAGCGGGGTCAGGAGAGACCCAGTACTTC
TRBV6-5	NA	TRBJ1-5	NA	CASSYGQGGQPQHF	TGTGCCAGCAGTTATGGGCAGGGAGGCCAGCCCCAGCATTTT
TRBV20-1	TRBD1	TRBJ2-5	NA	CSASKTGKETQYF	TGCAGTGCTAGTAAGACAGGGAAAGAGACCCAGTACTTC
TRBV25-1	NA	TRBJ1-1	NA	CASSLVWGTEAFF	TGTGCCAGCAGTTTGGTTTGGGGCACTGAAGCTTTCTTT
TRBV24-1	TRBD2	TRBJ2-5	few	CATSDLAGDQETQYF	TGTGCCACCAGTGATTTAGCGGGAGACCAAGAGACCCAGTACTTC
TRBV6-5	TRBD2	TRBJ2-1	NA	CASSYSEAGTYNEQFF	TGTGCCAGCAGTTACTCGGAAGCGGGAACCTACAATGAGCAGTTCTTC
TRBV20-1	TRBD1	TRBJ2-7	few	CSASRDRVSYEQYF	TGCAGTGCTAGTCGGGACAGGGTGTCCTACGAGCAGTACTTC
TRBV5-1	NA	TRBJ1-1	few	CASTRGLDTEAFF	TGCGCCAGCACCCGCGGTTTGGACACTGAAGCTTTCTTT
TRBV11-2	NA	TRBJ2-7	NA	CASSSIRSSYEQYF	TGTGCCAGCAGCTCAATCCGCAGCTCCTACGAGCAGTACTTC
TRBV6-4	NA	TRBJ2-5	few	CASSVGTETQYF	TGTGCCAGCAGTGTTGGGACGGAGACCCAGTACTTC
TRBV10-3	TRBD1	TRBJ2-1	NA	CAIGTEREIYNEQFF	TGTGCCATAGGGACAGAAAGAGAGATCTACAATGAGCAGTTCTTC
TRBV14	NA	TRBJ1-2	NA	CASSPLAGAPLSGYTF	TGTGCCAGCAGCCCCCTAGCGGGAGCCCCCCTTTCTGGCTACACCTTC
TRBV5-1	TRBD2	TRBJ2-1	NA	CASSHMSSGGYNEQFF	TGCGCCAGCAGTCACATGTCTAGCGGGGGCTACAATGAGCAGTTCTTC